The next 29 T cell receptor beta chains were all read from a single sample in a study of cytotoxic CD8 clonotypes in ibrutinib-treated CLL. Only in-frame clones appear in the TCRdb table, and some are missing; sequencing was by immunoSEQ multiplex PCR. The sample comprises some 290,000 clones, 80% of which are singletons, and roughly 6.3% rests with the top ten. The sequencing used PBMCs, collected before ibrutinib treatment. The receptors here all came from a human donor with chronic lymphocytic leukemia.

The rearrangement uses TRBV5-1 and TRBJ1-2, with D possibly matching TRBD1 (5 bases). V dropped 4 bases and J dropped 1 base, with 11 bases sitting between them. This CDR3 region has 14 residues. Germline assignment: CDR1 SGHRS and CDR2 YFSETQ. The CDR3 loop is CASSPGGFNYGYTF. CDR3 nucleotide sequence: TGCGCCAGCAGCCCTGGGGGTTTTAACTATGGCTACACCTTC.

The chain joins TRBV5-1 to TRBJ2-6, with D uncertain. Germline assignment: CDR1 SGHRS and CDR2 YFSETQ. The V and J ends lost 0 bases and 0 bases respectively, with 16 bases between them. This CDR3 comprises 19 residues. CDR3 in DNA: TGCGCCAGCAGCTTGGCGTTTGATGGTTTTGCCTCTGGGGCCAACGTCCTGACTTTC. Its protein is CASSLAFDGFASGANVLTF.

The V gene is TRBV5-4, the J gene TRBJ2-3; 8 nucleotides match TRBD2. The CDR3 extends over 17 amino acids. Germline-derived CDR1 and CDR2 are SGHNT and YYREEE (reference sequence). After removal of 2 bases from V and 3 bases from J, the junction contained 11 bases not matched to a gene. This CDR3 reads CASSLWNAGGNTDTQYF. CDR3 DNA sequence: TGTGCCAGCAGCTTATGGAATGCGGGAGGTAATACAGATACGCAGTATTTT.

This clone was seen a handful of times. The chain couples TRBV19 to TRBJ2-7, with a weak D call TRBD1 (7 bases). This CDR3 has 13 residues. CDR1 LNHDA and CDR2 SQIVND come from the germline V gene (reference sequence). Trimming shortened V by 5 bases and J by 2 bases, and 10 bases separated the two germline ends. The CDR3 nucleotides read TGTGCCAGTAGTGCGGGACAGCCCTACGAGCAGTACTTC. This encodes CASSAGQPYEQYF.

The chain carries TRBV5-4 and TRBJ1-2; D possibly corresponds to TRBD1 (5 bases). Germline V gene lookup returns CDR1 SGHNT and CDR2 YYREEE (reference sequence). V lost 4 bases, J lost 4 bases, and 17 bases lay in between. This CDR3 contains 15 residues. In DNA form, the CDR3 reads TGTGCCAGCAGCCAGACAGCAGACCCTTTCTATGGCTACACCTTC. Residues: CASSQTADPFYGYTF.

The chain has TRBV7-9 and TRBJ1-1, with D tentatively TRBD1 (6 bases). The CDR3 spans 15 residues. Trimming removed 5 bases at V and 1 base at J, with 14 bases between. Looked up from germline, CDR1 is SEHNR and CDR2 is FQNEAQ (reference sequence). The CDR3 reads CASSANGGQNTEAFF. CDR3 bases: TGTGCCAGCAGCGCAAATGGGGGCCAGAACACTGAAGCTTTCTTT.

The chain uses TRBV7-9 and TRBJ1-5; D might be TRBD1 (5 bases). Germline V CDR1 and CDR2: SEHNR, FQNEAQ (reference sequence). CDR3 length: 16 residues. Trimming removed 1 base at V and 6 bases at J, with 16 bases between. Here the CDR3 DNA reads TGTGCCAGCAGCTTAGGCTGGGGGACCAACGCTCAGCCCCAGCATTTT. Its translation is CASSLGWGTNAQPQHF. The full variable domain, in which reference TRBV7-9 and TRBJ1-5 provide the parts outside the CDR3, is DTGVSQNPRHKITKRGQNVTFRCDPISEHNRLYWYRQTLGQGPEFLTYFQNEAQLEKSRLLSDRFSAERPKGSFSTLEIQRTEQGDSAMYLCASSLGWGTNAQPQHFGDGTRLSIL.

The chain joins TRBV4-3 to TRBJ1-2, with D tentatively TRBD1 (5 bases). Deletions cut 4 bases from V and 5 bases from J, with 11 bases between. This CDR3 is 13 amino acids long. The germline V gene encodes CDR1 LGHNA and CDR2 YSLEER. CDR3 in amino acids: CASSPTQGYGYTF. For the CDR3, the DNA is TGCGCCAGCAGCCCTACCCAGGGTTATGGCTACACCTTC.

Worth noting for this clone: At one end, the junction sequence differs from germline, possibly due to a read error. The CDR3 spells CASSEMGQAFYGCTF. The CDR3 coding sequence is TGTGCCAGCAGTGAAATGGGACAGGCTTTCTATGGCTGCACCTTC. V usage is TRBV2 and J usage is TRBJ1-2; 8 nucleotides agree with TRBD1. Germline CDR1 is SNHLY and CDR2 is FYNNEI. This CDR3 has 15 amino acids.

The chain links TRBV5-1 to TRBJ2-5; D unclear. The CDR3 extends over 14 amino acids. V lost 5 bases and J 2 bases, leaving 13 bases between the germline ends. Germline assignment: CDR1 SGHRS and CDR2 YFSETQ. CDR3 loop: CASRPGPLQETQYF. For the CDR3, the DNA is TGCGCCAGCAGACCCGGGCCCCTTCAAGAGACCCAGTACTTC.

J is TRBJ1-5 and V is TRBV12-2. TRBV12-2 is a pseudogene segment. CDR3 length: 13 amino acids. The CDR3 loop reads CASTRTRLRPQHF. CDR3 nucleotide sequence: TGTGCAAGTACCCGTACAAGATTGCGGCCCCAGCATTTT.

This chain links TRBV5-1 with TRBJ1-5; D gene ambiguous. V dropped 5 bases and J dropped 2 bases, with 11 bases sitting between them. This CDR3 is 14 amino acids long. Germline V CDR1 and CDR2: SGHRS, YFSETQ. The CDR3 loop reads CASSPSGGNQPQHF. For the CDR3, the DNA is TGCGCCAGCAGTCCTTCCGGGGGCAATCAGCCCCAGCATTTT.

J is TRBJ2-3 and V is TRBV11-3, with TRBD2 matching 8 bases. The junction had 4 bases not matched to a gene; V was cut back by 1 base and J by 7 bases. The CDR3 covers 14 residues. CDR1 and CDR2 from the germline V gene are SGHNT and YENEEA. The CDR3 protein is CASSLVSGSYTQYF. The CDR3 DNA reads TGTGCCAGCAGCTTAGTAAGCGGGAGTTATACGCAGTATTTT.

This chain joins TRBV5-1 and TRBJ1-3; D gene ambiguous. V lost 0 bases and J 0 bases, leaving 10 bases between the germline ends. CDR1 is SGHRS and CDR2 is YFSETQ in the germline V gene. CDR3 length equals 16 residues. The CDR3 coding sequence is TGCGCCAGCAGCTTGGCCACGGCAGACTCTGGAAACACCATATATTTT. Protein product: CASSLATADSGNTIYF.

The chain joins TRBV30 to TRBJ1-5, with a weak D call TRBD1 (6 bases). V dropped 4 bases and J dropped 9 bases, with 22 bases sitting between them. This CDR3 has 15 residues. Germline CDR1 is GTSNPN and CDR2 is SVGIG (reference sequence). The CDR3 region has the DNA TGTGCCTGGAAGAACATGATAGGGGACATTTGGCCCCAGCATTTT. Its protein is CAWKNMIGDIWPQHF. The full variable domain, its missing parts supplied by reference TRBV30 and TRBJ1-5, is SQTIHQWPATLVQPVGSPLSLECTVEGTSNPNLYWYRQAAGRGLQLLFYSVGIGQISSEVPQNLSASRPQDRQFILSSKKLLLSDSGFYLCAWKNMIGDIWPQHFGDGTRLSIL.

This sequence joins TRBV11-2 and TRBJ2-7; TRBD1 might be the D (6 bases). The V gene lost 1 base and the J gene lost 2 bases, with 15 bases spanning the gap. Looked up from germline, CDR1 is SGHAT and CDR2 is FQNNGV. This CDR3 has 16 residues. The CDR3 DNA reads as TGTGCCAGCAGCTTAGTGAGGGGGTACGATGCCTACGAGCAGTACTTC. Translating it yields CASSLVRGYDAYEQYF.

The genes are TRBV19 and TRBJ1-1; 7 nucleotides align to TRBD1. CDR1 and CDR2 (germline): LNHDA, SQIVND (reference sequence). The trim removed 5 bases at V and 1 base at J, leaving 7 bases unmatched. The CDR3 is made up of 15 amino acids. The CDR3 DNA follows: TGTGCCAGTAGTCCAGACAGGGACTCGAACACTGAAGCTTTCTTT. Its translation is CASSPDRDSNTEAFF.

The CDR3, as DNA: TGTGCCAGCAGTGAAATGGTAGGGGCGCAAGAGACCCAGTACTTC. The encoded protein is CASSEMVGAQETQYF. This chain joins TRBV6-1 and TRBJ2-5, with TRBD1 as a possible D gene (5 bases). V was trimmed by 2 bases and J by 2 bases, leaving 12 bases between them. Germline values: CDR1 MNHNS, CDR2 SASEGT. The CDR3 loop spans 15 amino acids.

The CDR3, as DNA: TGTGCCAGCAGCGTAGGCGGGGCCGCGGACGAGCAGTACTTC. Amino acids: CASSVGGAADEQYF. The chain employs TRBV9 and TRBJ2-7, with D maybe TRBD2 (6 bases). CDR1 SGDLS and CDR2 YYNGEE come from the germline V gene. Trimming took off 0 bases at V and 5 bases at J, with 12 bases between the two ends. This CDR3 contains 14 residues. The full variable domain, its missing parts supplied by reference TRBV9 and TRBJ2-7, is DSGVTQTPKHLITATGQRVTLRCSPRSGDLSVYWYQQSLDQGLQFLIQYYNGEERAKGNILERFSAQQFPDLHSELNLSSLELGDSALYFCASSVGGAADEQYFGPGTRLTVT.

This chain joins TRBV30 and TRBJ1-3, with D possibly TRBD1 on 5 matching bases. Germline lookup yields CDR1 GTSNPN and CDR2 SVGIG (reference sequence). Deletions cut 1 base from V and 0 bases from J, with 10 bases between. The CDR3 extends over 15 amino acids. CDR3 in DNA: TGTGCCTGGAGTGAGGGGCCTTACTCTGGAAACACCATATATTTT. This gives the protein CAWSEGPYSGNTIYF.

This clone was recorded only once. The chain combines TRBV30 with TRBJ1-2, with D tentatively TRBD1 (6 bases). Germline assignment: CDR1 GTSNPN and CDR2 SVGIG (reference sequence). CDR3 length equals 13 residues. Trimming left V 4 bases short and J 7 bases short, with 16 bases between. This CDR3 reads CAWTVGGAIGYTF. The DNA for the CDR3 is TGTGCCTGGACCGTTGGGGGCGCCATTGGCTACACCTTC.

This sequence joins TRBV30 and TRBJ2-7; D possibly matches TRBD1 or TRBD2 (5 bases each). V shed 2 bases and J shed 3 bases, with 11 bases lying between them. Germline loops: CDR1 GTSNPN, CDR2 SVGIG (reference sequence). The CDR3 extends over 13 amino acids. The CDR3 protein is CAWSTGTLYEQYF. CDR3 sequence (DNA): TGTGCCTGGAGTACCGGGACCCTCTACGAGCAGTACTTC.

This chain connects TRBV4-1 to TRBJ2-7; TRBD2 matches at 9 bases. Germline V lookup: CDR1 MGHRA, CDR2 YSYEKL. The CDR3 consists of 14 residues. Trimming took 1 base from V and 2 from J; bases not matched to a gene: 0. The DNA for the CDR3 is TGCGCCAGCAGCCAAGGCGGGAGGGCCTACGAGCAGTACTTC. Its protein is CASSQGGRAYEQYF.

The chain has TRBV7-6 and TRBJ2-2, with D perhaps TRBD1 or TRBD2 (5 bases each). Germline CDR1 reads SGHVS; CDR2 reads FNYEAQ. The CDR3 runs to 15 residues. The germline V and J ends were trimmed by 0 bases and 5 bases, with 10 bases remaining between them. CDR3 region: CASSLAGGGTGELFF. CDR3 sequence (DNA): TGTGCCAGCAGCTTAGCTGGGGGTGGAACCGGGGAGCTGTTTTTT.

V is TRBV4-3 and J is TRBJ1-1; no definite D call. Germline V gene sequence: CDR1 LGHNA, CDR2 YSLEER. Between the trimmed V and J ends, which lost 3 bases and 1 base, there was a span of 18 bases. The CDR3 is made up of 17 amino acids. CDR3 sequence (DNA): TGCGCCAGCAGCCAGTTCCGCGGGAGCAACTCGAACACTGAAGCTTTCTTT. It encodes CASSQFRGSNSNTEAFF.

The chain joins TRBV19 to TRBJ2-6, with D hard to call. Germline CDR1 and CDR2: LNHDA and SQIVND (reference sequence). Trimming left V 10 bases short and J 0 bases short, with 10 bases between. The CDR3 extends over 14 amino acids. In DNA form, the CDR3 reads TGTGCCACCACGCTGAACTCTGGGGCCAACGTCCTGACTTTC. This encodes CATTLNSGANVLTF.

This sequence joins TRBV30 and TRBJ2-3; D may be TRBD1 (5 bases). Germline CDR1 reads GTSNPN; CDR2 reads SVGIG (reference sequence). Trimming pared 0 bases from V and 0 bases from J, leaving 13 bases between. This CDR3 is 16 amino acids long. CDR3 in DNA: TGTGCCTGGAGTGTAGGTGACAGCATGAGCACAGATACGCAGTATTTT. Its protein product is CAWSVGDSMSTDTQYF. Full variable domain (remainder filled in from reference TRBV30 and TRBJ2-3): SQTIHQWPATLVQPVGSPLSLECTVEGTSNPNLYWYRQAAGRGLQLLFYSVGIGQISSEVPQNLSASRPQDRQFILSSKKLLLSDSGFYLCAWSVGDSMSTDTQYFGPGTRLTVL.

The chain couples TRBV9 to TRBJ2-2; 7 bases line up with TRBD1. V lost 4 bases to trimming and J lost 1 base; unmatched junction nucleotides: 4. Germline V gives CDR1 SGDLS, CDR2 YYNGEE. The CDR3 spans 15 residues. Here the CDR3 DNA reads TGTGCCAGCAGCCCATGGACAGGGAACACCGGGGAGCTGTTTTTT. The encoded protein is CASSPWTGNTGELFF.

For the CDR3, the DNA is TGCGCCAGCAGCTTGGGCGGGAGTAGGTACGAGCAGTACTTC. Protein product: CASSLGGSRYEQYF. V usage is TRBV5-1 and J usage is TRBJ2-7; 7 bases line up with TRBD2. The CDR3 totals 14 residues. In germline, CDR1 is SGHRS, CDR2 YFSETQ. The V segment lost 0 bases and the J segment 4 bases; nucleotides outside the gene matches: 4.